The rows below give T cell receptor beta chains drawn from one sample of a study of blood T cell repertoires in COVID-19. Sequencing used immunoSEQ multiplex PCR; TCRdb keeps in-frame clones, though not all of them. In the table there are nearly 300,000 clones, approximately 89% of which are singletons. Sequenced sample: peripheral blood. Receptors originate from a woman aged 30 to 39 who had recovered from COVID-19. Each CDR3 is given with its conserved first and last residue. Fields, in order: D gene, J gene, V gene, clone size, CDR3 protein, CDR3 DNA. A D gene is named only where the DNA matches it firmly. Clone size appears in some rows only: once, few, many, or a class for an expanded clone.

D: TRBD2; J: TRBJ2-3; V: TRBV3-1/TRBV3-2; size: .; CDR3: CASGTSGDTQYF; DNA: TGTGCCAGCGGGACTAGCGGAGATACGCAGTATTTT
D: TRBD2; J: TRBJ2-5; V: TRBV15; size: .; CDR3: CATSRDGLAGVQETQYF; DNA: TGTGCCACCAGCAGAGATGGTCTAGCGGGGGTCCAAGAGACCCAGTACTTC
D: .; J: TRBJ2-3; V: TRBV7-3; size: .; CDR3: CASSRDGGVTDTQYF; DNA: TGTGCCAGCAGCCGGGACGGGGGAGTCACAGATACGCAGTATTTT
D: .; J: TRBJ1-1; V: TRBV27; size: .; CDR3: CASSLAGRKMGMNTEAFF; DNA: TGTGCCAGCAGTTTAGCAGGGCGGAAGATGGGCATGAACACTGAAGCTTTCTTT
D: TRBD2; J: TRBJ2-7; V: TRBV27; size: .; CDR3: CASSLAGGPNEQYF; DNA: TGTGCCAGCAGTCTAGCGGGGGGTCCTAACGAGCAGTACTTC
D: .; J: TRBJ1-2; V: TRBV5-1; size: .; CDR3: CASRSEGESIGYTF; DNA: TGCGCCAGCAGATCCGAGGGGGAATCGATAGGCTACACCTTC
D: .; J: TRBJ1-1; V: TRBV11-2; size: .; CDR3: CASSLLRWRENTEAFF; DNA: TGTGCCAGCAGCTTACTTAGGTGGCGGGAGAACACTGAAGCTTTCTTT
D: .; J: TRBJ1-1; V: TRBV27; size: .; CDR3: CASSLMRESTEAFF; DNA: TGTGCCAGCAGTTTAATGAGGGAGAGCACTGAAGCTTTCTTT
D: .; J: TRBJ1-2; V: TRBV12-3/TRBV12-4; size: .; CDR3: CASRSLWTVGYTF; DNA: TGTGCCAGCAGATCTTTATGGACAGTAGGCTACACCTTC
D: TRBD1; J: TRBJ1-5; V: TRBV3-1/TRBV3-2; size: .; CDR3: CASSPGDRVAINQPQHF; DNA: TGTGCCAGCAGCCCGGGTGACAGGGTAGCGATCAATCAGCCCCAGCATTTT
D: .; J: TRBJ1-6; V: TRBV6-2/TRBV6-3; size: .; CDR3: CASSYGLINSPLHF; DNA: TGTGCCAGCAGTTACGGGCTGATTAATTCACCCCTCCACTTT
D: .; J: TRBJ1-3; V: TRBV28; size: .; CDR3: CASSFGTHLGNTIYF; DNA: TGTGCCAGCAGTTTCGGGACACACTTAGGAAACACCATATATTTT
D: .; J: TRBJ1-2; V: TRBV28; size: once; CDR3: CASATPGQRYGYTF; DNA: TGTGCCAGCGCGACCCCCGGACAGAGATATGGCTACACCTTC
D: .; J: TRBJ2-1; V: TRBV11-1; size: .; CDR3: CASSSRGQTGGNEQFF; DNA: TGTGCCAGCAGTTCCAGGGGCCAAACCGGTGGCAATGAGCAGTTCTTC
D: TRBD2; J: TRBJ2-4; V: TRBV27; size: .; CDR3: CASSSSSGGAPNIQYF; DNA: TGTGCCAGCAGTTCATCTAGCGGGGGGGCCCCAAACATTCAGTACTTC
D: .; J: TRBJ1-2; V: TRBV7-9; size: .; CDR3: CASSWTATNYGYTF; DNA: TGTGCCAGCAGCTGGACAGCTACTAACTATGGCTACACCTTC
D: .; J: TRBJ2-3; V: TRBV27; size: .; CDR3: CASSLMAGGSDTQYF; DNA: TGTGCCAGCAGTTTGATGGCTGGAGGTTCAGATACGCAGTATTTT
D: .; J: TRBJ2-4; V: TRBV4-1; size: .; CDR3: CASSQDPGSGSKNIQYF; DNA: TGCGCCAGCAGCCAAGACCCGGGGTCCGGTAGCAAAAACATTCAGTACTTC
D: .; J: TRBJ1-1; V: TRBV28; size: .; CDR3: CASSIQNTEAFF; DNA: TGTGCCAGCAGTATCCAGAACACTGAAGCTTTCTTT
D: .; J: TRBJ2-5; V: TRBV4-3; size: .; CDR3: CASSPFRSGGETQYF; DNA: TGCGCCAGCAGCCCATTCCGGTCGGGTGGAGAGACCCAGTACTTC
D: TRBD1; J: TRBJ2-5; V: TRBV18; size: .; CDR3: CASSPQPGTGGETQYF; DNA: TGTGCCAGCTCACCTCAACCCGGGACAGGGGGCGAGACCCAGTACTTC
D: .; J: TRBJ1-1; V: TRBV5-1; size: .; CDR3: CASSLFQGHTEAFF; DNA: TGCGCCAGCAGCTTGTTCCAGGGGCACACTGAAGCTTTCTTT
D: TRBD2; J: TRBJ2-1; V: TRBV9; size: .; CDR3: CASSDLAASYNEQFF; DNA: TGTGCCAGCAGCGACCTAGCGGCCTCCTACAATGAGCAGTTCTTC
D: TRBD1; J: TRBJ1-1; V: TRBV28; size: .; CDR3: CASYRQGIGRAFF; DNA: TGTGCCTCTTACCGACAGGGGATCGGACGAGCTTTCTTT
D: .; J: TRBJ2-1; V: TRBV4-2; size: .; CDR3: CASSHDRTAYNEQFF; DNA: TGTGCCAGCAGCCACGACAGGACAGCCTACAATGAGCAGTTCTTC
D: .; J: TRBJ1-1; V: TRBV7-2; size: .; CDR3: CASSSLGPGGSNTEAFF; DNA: TGTGCCAGCAGCTCCTTAGGACCTGGGGGGTCTAACACTGAAGCTTTCTTT
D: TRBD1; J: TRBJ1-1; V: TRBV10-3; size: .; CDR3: CAISTGTGSEAFF; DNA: TGTGCCATCAGCACCGGGACAGGGAGTGAAGCTTTCTTT
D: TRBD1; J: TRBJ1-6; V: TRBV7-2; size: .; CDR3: CASRTGQGLGNSPLHF; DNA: TGTGCCAGCAGGACGGGACAGGGTTTAGGTAATTCACCCCTCCACTTT
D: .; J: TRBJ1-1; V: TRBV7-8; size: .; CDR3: CASSQLISLTEAFF; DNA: TGTGCCAGCAGCCAACTTATATCGCTCACTGAAGCTTTCTTT
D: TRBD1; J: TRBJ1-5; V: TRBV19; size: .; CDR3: CASSPGQKNQPQHF; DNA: TGTGCCAGTAGTCCGGGACAGAAGAATCAGCCCCAGCATTTT